This TCR beta chain appears in the sequencing data of a study of identical twins. For this clonotype: Its specificity is unknown.

A single record per CDR3 protein comes from TCRdb applying MiXCR to the 5' RACE reads. This table has more than 400,000 distinct CDR3 sequences, roughly 15% appearing once. Study-level results: It was possible that invariant MAIT and iNKT cells partly confounded the zero-insertion analyses. Models underpredicted monozygotic twin sharing of out-of-frame TCR alpha. While abundant cord blood beta clonotypes carried fewer insertions, memory repertoires showed no such pattern.

Germline CDR1 reads DFQATT; CDR2 reads SNEGSKA (reference sequence). This CDR3 has 19 residues. V shed 6 bases, J shed 8 bases, and the junction held 24 bases outside the gene matches. These data also formed part of another study, on yellow fever vaccine responses in identical twins.

The sequenced sample consisted of CD4+ T cells sorted from blood. The genes are TRBV20-1 and TRBJ2-1, with TRBD1 matching 11 bases. The clonotype was recovered from a woman younger than 30 in good health. CDR3 sequence: CSAPKLGDRGTPWPHEQFF. The CDR3 DNA is TGCAGTGCCCCTAAGCTCGGGGACAGGGGGACTCCATGGCCCCATGAGCAGTTCTTC.